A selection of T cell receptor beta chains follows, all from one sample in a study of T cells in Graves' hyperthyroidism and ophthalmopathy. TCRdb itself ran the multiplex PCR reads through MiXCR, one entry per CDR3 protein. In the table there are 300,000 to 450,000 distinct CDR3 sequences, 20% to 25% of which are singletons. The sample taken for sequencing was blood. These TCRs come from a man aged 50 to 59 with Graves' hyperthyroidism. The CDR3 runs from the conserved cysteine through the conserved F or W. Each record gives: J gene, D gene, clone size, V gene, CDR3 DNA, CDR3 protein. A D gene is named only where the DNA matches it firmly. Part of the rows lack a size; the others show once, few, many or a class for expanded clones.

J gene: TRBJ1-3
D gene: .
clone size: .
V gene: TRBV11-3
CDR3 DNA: TGTGCCAGCAGCAAGGGGGACGGCCGATCTGGAAACACCATATATTTT
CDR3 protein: CASSKGDGRSGNTIYF

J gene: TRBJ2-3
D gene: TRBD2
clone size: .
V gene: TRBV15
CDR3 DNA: TGTGCCACCAGCAGCCGGGAGGGGACAGATACGCAGTATTTT
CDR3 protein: CATSSREGTDTQYF

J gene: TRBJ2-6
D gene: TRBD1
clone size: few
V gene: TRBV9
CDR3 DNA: TGTGCCAGCAGCGGCCCAGGGGGCTCTGGGGCCAACGTCCTGACTTTC
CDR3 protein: CASSGPGGSGANVLTF

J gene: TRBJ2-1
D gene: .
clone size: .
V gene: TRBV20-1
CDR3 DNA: TGCAGTGCTAGGGAAGGATCGTACAATGAGCAGTTCTTC
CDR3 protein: CSAREGSYNEQFF

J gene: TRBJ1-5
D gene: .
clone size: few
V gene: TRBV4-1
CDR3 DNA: TGCGCCAGCAGCCAAGAAGGCGCCAGGGATGGGCAGCCCCAGCATTTT
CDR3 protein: CASSQEGARDGQPQHF

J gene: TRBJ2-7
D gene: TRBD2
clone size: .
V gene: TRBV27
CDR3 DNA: TGTGCCAGCAGTTTACAAGCGGGAGGAGTAAGTGAGCAGTACTTC
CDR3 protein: CASSLQAGGVSEQYF

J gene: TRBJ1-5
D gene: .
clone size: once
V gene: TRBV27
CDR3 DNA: TGTGCCAGCACAACCCCCACTCCGGGTCAGCCCCAGCATTTT
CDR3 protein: CASTTPTPGQPQHF

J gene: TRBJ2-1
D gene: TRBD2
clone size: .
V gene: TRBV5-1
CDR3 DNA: TGCGCCAGTCGACTAGCTGCGATCTACAATGATCAGTTCTTC
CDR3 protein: CASRLAAIYNDQFF

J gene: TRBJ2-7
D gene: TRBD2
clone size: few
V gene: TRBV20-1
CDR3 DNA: TGCAGTGCAACTCCTAGCGGGAGGGCGATTACCTACGAGCAGTACTTC
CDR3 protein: CSATPSGRAITYEQYF

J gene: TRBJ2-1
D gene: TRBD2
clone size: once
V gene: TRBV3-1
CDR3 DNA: TGTGCCAGCAGCTGGGGGGGGACTAGCGGGACCTACAATGAGCAGTTCTTC
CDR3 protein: CASSWGGTSGTYNEQFF

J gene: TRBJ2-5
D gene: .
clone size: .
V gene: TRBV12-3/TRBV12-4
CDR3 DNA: TGTGCCAGCAAGGAAGGTCAAGAGACCCAGTACTTC
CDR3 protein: CASKEGQETQYF

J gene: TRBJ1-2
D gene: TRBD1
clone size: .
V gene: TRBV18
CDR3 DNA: TGTGCCAGCTCCCCAACGGGACAGTCCTATGGCTACACCTTC
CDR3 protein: CASSPTGQSYGYTF

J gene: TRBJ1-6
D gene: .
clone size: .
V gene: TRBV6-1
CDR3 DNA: TGTGCCAGCAGCGAGGGTGGGACTCTAAATTCACCCCTCCACTTT
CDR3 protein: CASSEGGTLNSPLHF

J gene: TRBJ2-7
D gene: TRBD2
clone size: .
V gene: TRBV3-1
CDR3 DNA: TGTGCCAGCAGACCCCAAGCGGGAAGTTCGTCCTACGAGCAGTACTTC
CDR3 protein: CASRPQAGSSSYEQYF

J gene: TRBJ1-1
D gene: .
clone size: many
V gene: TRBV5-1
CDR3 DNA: TGCGCCAGCAGCTTGTCCCTCGGGGCGGTCACTGAAGCTTTCTTT
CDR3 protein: CASSLSLGAVTEAFF

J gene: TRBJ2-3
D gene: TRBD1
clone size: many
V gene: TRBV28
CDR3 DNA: TGTGCCAGCAACCTACAGGGGCACAGCACAGATACGCAGTATTTT
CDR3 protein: CASNLQGHSTDTQYF

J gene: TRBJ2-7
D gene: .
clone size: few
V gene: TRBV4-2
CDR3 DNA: TGTGCCAGCAGCCAAGAATCCAGGGAGAGTCACGAGCAGTACTTC
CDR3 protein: CASSQESRESHEQYF

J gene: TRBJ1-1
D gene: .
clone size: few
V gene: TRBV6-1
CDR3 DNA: TGTGCCAGCAAACAACAGGGTTACACTGAAGCTTTCTTT
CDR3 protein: CASKQQGYTEAFF

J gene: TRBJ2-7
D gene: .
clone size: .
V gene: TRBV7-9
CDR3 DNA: TGTGCCAGCAGCTTAGGGGGAGGATTCCACGAGCAGTACTTC
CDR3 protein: CASSLGGGFHEQYF

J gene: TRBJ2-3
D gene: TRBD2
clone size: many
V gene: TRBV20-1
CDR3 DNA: TGCAGTGCTAGAGGGGCTAGCGGGAGGCATACGCAGTATTTT
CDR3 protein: CSARGASGRHTQYF